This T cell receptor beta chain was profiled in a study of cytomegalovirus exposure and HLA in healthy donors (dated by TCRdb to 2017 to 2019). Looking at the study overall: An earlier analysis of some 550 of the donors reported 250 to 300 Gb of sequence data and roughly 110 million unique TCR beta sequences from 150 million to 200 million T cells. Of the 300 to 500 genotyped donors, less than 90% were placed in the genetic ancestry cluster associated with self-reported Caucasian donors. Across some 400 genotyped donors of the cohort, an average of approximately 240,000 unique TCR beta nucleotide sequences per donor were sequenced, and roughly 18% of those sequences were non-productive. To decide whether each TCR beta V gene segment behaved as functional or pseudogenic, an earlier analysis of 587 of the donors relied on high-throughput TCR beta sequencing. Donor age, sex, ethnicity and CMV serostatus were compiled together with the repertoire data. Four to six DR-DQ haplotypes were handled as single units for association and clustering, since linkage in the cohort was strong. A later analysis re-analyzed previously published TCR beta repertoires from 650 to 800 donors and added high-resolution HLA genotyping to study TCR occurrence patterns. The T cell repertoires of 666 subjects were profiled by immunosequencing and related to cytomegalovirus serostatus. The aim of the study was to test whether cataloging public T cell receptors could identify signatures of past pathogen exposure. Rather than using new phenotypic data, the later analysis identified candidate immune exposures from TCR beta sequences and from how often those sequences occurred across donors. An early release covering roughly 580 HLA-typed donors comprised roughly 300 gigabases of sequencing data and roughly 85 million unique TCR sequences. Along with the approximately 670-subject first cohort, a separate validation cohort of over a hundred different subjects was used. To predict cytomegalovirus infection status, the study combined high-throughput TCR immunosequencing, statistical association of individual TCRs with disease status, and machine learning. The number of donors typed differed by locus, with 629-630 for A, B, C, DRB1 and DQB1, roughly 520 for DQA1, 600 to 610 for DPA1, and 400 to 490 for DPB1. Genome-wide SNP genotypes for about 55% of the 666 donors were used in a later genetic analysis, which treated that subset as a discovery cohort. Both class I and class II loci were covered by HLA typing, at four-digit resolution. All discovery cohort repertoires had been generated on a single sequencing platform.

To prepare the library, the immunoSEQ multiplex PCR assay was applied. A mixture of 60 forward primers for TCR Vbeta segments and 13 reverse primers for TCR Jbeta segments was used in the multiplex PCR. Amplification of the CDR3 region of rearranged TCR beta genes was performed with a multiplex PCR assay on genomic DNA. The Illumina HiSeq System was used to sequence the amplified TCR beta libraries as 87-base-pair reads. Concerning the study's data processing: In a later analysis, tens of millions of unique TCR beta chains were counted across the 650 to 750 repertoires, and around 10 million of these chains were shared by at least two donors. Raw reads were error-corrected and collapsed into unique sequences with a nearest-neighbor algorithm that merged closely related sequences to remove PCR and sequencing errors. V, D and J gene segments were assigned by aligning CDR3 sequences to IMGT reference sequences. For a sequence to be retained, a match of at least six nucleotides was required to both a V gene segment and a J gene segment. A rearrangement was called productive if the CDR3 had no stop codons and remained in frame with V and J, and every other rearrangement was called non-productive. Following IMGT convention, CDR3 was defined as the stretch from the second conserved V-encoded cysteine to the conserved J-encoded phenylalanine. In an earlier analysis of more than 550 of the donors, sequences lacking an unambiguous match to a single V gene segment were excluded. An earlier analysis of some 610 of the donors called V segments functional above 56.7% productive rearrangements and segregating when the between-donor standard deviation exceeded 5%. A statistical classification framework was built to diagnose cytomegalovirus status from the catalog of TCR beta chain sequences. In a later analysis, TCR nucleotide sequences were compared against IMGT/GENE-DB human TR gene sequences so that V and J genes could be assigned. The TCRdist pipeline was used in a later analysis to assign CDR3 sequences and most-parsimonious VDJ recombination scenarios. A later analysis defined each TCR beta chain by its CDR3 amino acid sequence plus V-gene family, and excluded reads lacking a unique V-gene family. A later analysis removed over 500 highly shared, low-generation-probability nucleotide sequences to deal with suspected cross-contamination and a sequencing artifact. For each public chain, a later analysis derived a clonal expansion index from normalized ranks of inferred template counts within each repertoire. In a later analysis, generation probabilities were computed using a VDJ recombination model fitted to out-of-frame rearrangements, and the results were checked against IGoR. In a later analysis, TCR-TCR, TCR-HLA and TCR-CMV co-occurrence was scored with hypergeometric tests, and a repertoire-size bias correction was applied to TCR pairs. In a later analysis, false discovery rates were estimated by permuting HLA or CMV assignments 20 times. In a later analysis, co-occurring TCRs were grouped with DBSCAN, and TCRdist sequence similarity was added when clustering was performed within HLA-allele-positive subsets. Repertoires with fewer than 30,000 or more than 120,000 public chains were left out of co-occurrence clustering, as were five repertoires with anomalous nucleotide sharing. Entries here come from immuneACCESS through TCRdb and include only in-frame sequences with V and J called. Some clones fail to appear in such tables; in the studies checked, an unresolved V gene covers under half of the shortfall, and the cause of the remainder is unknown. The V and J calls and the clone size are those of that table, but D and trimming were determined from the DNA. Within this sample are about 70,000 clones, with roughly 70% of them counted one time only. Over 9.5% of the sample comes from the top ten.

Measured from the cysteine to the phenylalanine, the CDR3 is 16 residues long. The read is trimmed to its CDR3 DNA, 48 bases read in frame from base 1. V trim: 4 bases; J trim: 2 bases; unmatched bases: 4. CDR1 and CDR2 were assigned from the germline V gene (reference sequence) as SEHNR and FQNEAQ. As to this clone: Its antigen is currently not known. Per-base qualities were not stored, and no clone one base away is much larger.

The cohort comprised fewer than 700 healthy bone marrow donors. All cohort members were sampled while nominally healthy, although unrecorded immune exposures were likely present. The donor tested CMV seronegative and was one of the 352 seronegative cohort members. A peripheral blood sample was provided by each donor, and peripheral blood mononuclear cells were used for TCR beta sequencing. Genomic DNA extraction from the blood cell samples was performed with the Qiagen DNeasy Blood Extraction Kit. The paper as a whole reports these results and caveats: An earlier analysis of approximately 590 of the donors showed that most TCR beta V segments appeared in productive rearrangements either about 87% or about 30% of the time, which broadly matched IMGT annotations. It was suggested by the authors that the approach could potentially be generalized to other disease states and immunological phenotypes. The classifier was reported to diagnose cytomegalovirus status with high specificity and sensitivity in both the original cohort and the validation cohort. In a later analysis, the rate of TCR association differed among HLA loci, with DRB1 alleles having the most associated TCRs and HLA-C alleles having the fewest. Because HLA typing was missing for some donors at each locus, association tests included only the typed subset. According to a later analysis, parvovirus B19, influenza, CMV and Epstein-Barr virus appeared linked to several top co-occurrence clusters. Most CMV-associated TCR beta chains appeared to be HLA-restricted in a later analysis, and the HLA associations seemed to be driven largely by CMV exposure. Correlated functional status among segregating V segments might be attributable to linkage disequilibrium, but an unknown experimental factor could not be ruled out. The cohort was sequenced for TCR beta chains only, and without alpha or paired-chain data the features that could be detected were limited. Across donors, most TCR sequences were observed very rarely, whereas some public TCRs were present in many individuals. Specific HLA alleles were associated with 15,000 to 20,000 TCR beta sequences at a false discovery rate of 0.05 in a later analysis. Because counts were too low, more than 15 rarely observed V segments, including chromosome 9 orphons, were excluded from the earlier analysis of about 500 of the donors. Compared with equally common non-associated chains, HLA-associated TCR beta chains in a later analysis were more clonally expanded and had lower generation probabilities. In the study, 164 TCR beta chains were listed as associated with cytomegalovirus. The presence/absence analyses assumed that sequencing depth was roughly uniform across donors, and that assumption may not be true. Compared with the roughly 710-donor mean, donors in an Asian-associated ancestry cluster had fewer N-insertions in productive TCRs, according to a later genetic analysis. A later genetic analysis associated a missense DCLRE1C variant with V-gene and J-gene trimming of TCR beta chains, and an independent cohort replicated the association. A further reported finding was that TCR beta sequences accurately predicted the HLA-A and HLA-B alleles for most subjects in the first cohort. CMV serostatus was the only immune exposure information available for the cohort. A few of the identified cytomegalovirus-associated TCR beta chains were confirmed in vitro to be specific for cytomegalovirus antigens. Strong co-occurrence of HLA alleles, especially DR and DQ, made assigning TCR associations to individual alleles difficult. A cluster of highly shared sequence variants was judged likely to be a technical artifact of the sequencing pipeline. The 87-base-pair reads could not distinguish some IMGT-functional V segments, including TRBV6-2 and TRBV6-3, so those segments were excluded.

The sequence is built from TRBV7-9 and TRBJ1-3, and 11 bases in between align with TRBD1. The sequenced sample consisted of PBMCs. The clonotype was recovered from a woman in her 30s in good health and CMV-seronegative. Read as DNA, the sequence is TGTGCCAGCAGCTCAATGGACAGGGGGCCTGGAAACACCATATATTTT. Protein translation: CASSSMDRGPGNTIYF.